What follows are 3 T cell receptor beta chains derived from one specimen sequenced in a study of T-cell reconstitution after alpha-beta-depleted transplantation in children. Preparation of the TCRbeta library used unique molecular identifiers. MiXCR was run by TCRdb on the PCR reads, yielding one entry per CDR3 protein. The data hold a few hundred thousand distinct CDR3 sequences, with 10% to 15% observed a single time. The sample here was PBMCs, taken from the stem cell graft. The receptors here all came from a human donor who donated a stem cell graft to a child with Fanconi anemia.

The CDR3 DNA reads TGTGCCAGCAGCTCCGGACTAGCGGACACAGATACGCAGTATTTT. This encodes CASSSGLADTDTQYF. The chain recombines TRBV7-2 with TRBJ2-3; 10 bases map to TRBD2. Germline V gives CDR1 SGHTA, CDR2 FQGNSA. The CDR3 loop spans 15 amino acids. After removal of 4 bases from V and 2 bases from J, the junction contained 3 bases not matched to a gene.

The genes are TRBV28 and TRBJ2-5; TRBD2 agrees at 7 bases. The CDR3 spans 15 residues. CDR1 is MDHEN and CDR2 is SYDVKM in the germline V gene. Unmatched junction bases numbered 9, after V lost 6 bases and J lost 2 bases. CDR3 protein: CASSLQAGRQETQYF. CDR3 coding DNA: TGTGCCAGCAGCCTACAAGCGGGGAGACAAGAGACCCAGTACTTC.

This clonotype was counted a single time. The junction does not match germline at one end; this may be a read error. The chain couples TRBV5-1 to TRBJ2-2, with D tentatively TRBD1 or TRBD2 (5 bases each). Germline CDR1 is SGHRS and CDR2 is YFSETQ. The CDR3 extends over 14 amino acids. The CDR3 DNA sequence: TGCGCCAGCACCTTGGGGACCAACACCGGGGAGCTGTTTTTT. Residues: CASTLGTNTGELFF.